The subject of this entry is one T cell receptor beta chain. What it binds is not known. V was pared by 4 bases and J by 0 bases, with 20 bases between. CDR1 is SGHRS and CDR2 is YFSETQ in the germline V gene. The CDR3 extends over 19 amino acids. This sample was taken from a study of T cells in localized non-small cell lung cancer. Findings and limits, study-wide: Uninvolved adjacent lung showed the highest T cell clonality, exceeding tumor. Sequencing covered just one tumor region, so heterogeneity cannot be ruled out. Within adjacent lung there appeared a median about 54 of the top 100 tumor clones.

TCRdb keeps only in-frame clones here, not all; method: immunoSEQ multiplex PCR. The data contain about 82,000 clones, less than 85% of them singletons. J is TRBJ2-6 and V is TRBV5-1; D possibly corresponds to TRBD1 (6 bases). The sequences come from PBMCs, collected before any cancer treatment. This TCR derives from a man aged 35 to 70 with stage II squamous cell lung carcinoma. CDR3 nucleotides: TGCGCCAGCAGCCCCCTCCCGGCAGGGGCCCTCTCTGGGGCCAACGTCCTGACTTTC. It codes for CASSPLPAGALSGANVLTF.